This passage covers 31 T cell receptor beta chains from one sample sequenced in a study of monozygotic twins with inflammatory bowel disease (dated 2019 in TCRdb). Library preparation used 5' RACE. The listed sequencing device is Illumina HiSeq 2500. Following TCRdb reprocessing, every CDR3 protein sequence forms one entry, and DNA is not provided. The sample table on file contains around 380,000 distinct CDR3 sequences. In total, the top ten clones hold around 2.5% of the sample. Sequences were obtained from blood. These receptors all come from a human donor with ulcerative colitis or Crohn's disease, or a healthy co-twin of an affected twin (not recorded which).

The chain couples TRBV2 to TRBJ2-1; absent DNA, TCRdb's TRBD2 call cannot be checked. Germline CDR1 SNHLY, CDR2 FYNNEI. The CDR3 covers 17 residues. CDR3 sequence reads: CASHEGTSGRYVGEQFF.

The rearrangement joins TRBV7-2 to TRBJ1-1. Germline lookup yields CDR1 SGHTA and CDR2 FQGNSA. The CDR3 spans 13 residues. The CDR3 sequence: CASSYKGNTEAFF.

The CDR3 sequence is CASSLDGFSDTQYF. The rearrangement uses TRBV5-1 and TRBJ2-3. The germline gives CDR1 SGHRS, CDR2 YFSETQ. The CDR3 runs to 14 residues.

The chain is built from TRBV9 and TRBJ2-3; TCRdb reports TRBD2, a call that lacks DNA to check it against. In germline, CDR1 is SGDLS, CDR2 YYNGEE. This CDR3 is built from 14 residues. The CDR3 loop is CASSAGEVSYTQYF. Full variable domain (missing parts from reference TRBV9 and TRBJ2-3): DSGVTQTPKHLITATGQRVTLRCSPRSGDLSVYWYQQSLDQGLQFLIQYYNGEERAKGNILERFSAQQFPDLHSELNLSSLELGDSALYFCASSAGEVSYTQYFGPGTRLTVL.

The rearrangement uses TRBV7-2 and TRBJ2-1; TCRdb selects TRBD1, and the lack of DNA leaves this call unchecked. The CDR3 sequence is 12 residues long. Germline assignment: CDR1 SGHTA and CDR2 FQGNSA. CDR3 sequence: CASSWTGREQFF. Variable domain in full (rest from reference TRBV7-2 and TRBJ2-1): GAGVSQSPSNKVTEKGKDVELRCDPISGHTALYWYRQSLGQGLEFLIYFQGNSAPDKSGLPSDRFSAERTGGSVSTLTIQRTQQEDSAVYLCASSWTGREQFFGPGTRLTVL.

The gene calls are TRBV7-2 and TRBJ2-3; TCRdb picks TRBD2, but there is no DNA to check that call. Germline V CDR1 and CDR2: SGHTA, FQGNSA. CDR3 length: 17 residues. CDR3 sequence: CASSLAMVAGPTDTQYF. The variable domain in full, completed from reference TRBV7-2 and TRBJ2-3, reads GAGVSQSPSNKVTEKGKDVELRCDPISGHTALYWYRQSLGQGLEFLIYFQGNSAPDKSGLPSDRFSAERTGGSVSTLTIQRTQQEDSAVYLCASSLAMVAGPTDTQYFGPGTRLTVL.

The chain combines TRBV4-2 with TRBJ2-3. Germline assignment: CDR1 LGHNA and CDR2 YNFKEQ. The CDR3 sequence is 13 residues long. CDR3 in amino acids: CASSPESTDTQYF.

This rearrangement joins TRBV29-1 to TRBJ2-7. This CDR3 has 11 residues. Germline lookup yields CDR1 SQVTM and CDR2 ANQGSEA. The CDR3 loop reads CSVQSPYEQYF.

V gene TRBV5-6 combines with J gene TRBJ1-2. The CDR3 consists of 16 residues. Germline lookup yields CDR1 SGHDT and CDR2 YYEEEE. The CDR3 reads CASSLESPVANYGYTF.

The rearrangement uses TRBV14 and TRBJ2-1; no DNA is available, so the TRBD2 call from TCRdb remains unchecked. Per the germline V gene, CDR1 is SGHDN and CDR2 is FVKESK. This CDR3 contains 14 residues. CDR3 loop: CASSVRGEANEQFF.

V and J are TRBV5-1 and TRBJ2-3. Looked up from germline, CDR1 is SGHRS and CDR2 is YFSETQ. CDR3 size: 14 residues. The CDR3 sequence: CASSYGDGTDTQYF.

V gene TRBV4-3 combines with J gene TRBJ2-7. This CDR3 is built from 13 residues. The germline CDR1 and CDR2 sequences are LGHNA and YSLEER. The CDR3 loop is CASSRVDSYEQYF.

CDR3 amino acids: CASSAGPGGSEQYF. The chain uses TRBV5-1 and TRBJ2-7; TCRdb indicates TRBD1, and absent DNA this call remains unverified. Per the germline V gene, CDR1 is SGHRS and CDR2 is YFSETQ. This CDR3 spans 14 amino acids.

The V call is TRBV30, the J call TRBJ1-1; TCRdb calls TRBD1, which cannot be checked without DNA. The CDR3 totals 14 residues. Germline V CDR1 and CDR2: GTSNPN, SVGIG (reference sequence). CDR3 loop: CAWSQGDVKTEAFF.

The rearrangement links TRBV6-1 to TRBJ2-3; with no DNA, the TCRdb D assignment of TRBD1 cannot be verified. Germline CDR1 reads MNHNS; CDR2 reads SASEGT. This CDR3 region has 14 residues. The CDR3: CATLRGLATDTQYF.

The chain links TRBV18 to TRBJ2-7; the D gene TCRdb calls, TRBD1, cannot be checked with no DNA. The length of the CDR3 is 15 residues. From germline, CDR1 is KGHSH and CDR2 LQKENI. The CDR3 here is CASSPTTGTFHEQYF.

This sequence joins TRBV4-1 and TRBJ2-7; without DNA, the TCRdb call of TRBD2 cannot be checked. Germline CDR1 is MGHRA and CDR2 is YSYEKL. The CDR3 is 16 residues long. CDR3 region: CASSQRGLAQTGEQYF.

V is TRBV28 and J is TRBJ2-4; the D gene TCRdb calls, TRBD1, cannot be checked with no DNA. Germline loops: CDR1 MDHEN, CDR2 SYDVKM. The CDR3 consists of 14 residues. The CDR3 reads CASNPAGLKNIQYF.

This sequence joins TRBV16 and TRBJ1-1. CDR3 length: 14 residues. Germline CDR1 and CDR2: KGHSY and FQNENV. The CDR3 reads CASSQVAGGTEAFF.

The chain uses TRBV20-1 and TRBJ2-5; without DNA, the TCRdb call of TRBD2 cannot be checked. Germline CDR1 and CDR2: DFQATT and SNEGSKA (reference sequence). The CDR3 extends over 13 amino acids. The CDR3 loop is CSAQAGGQETQYF.

The rearrangement uses TRBV28 and TRBJ2-1; with no DNA, the TCRdb D assignment of TRBD2 cannot be verified. The germline V gene encodes CDR1 MDHEN and CDR2 SYDVKM. The CDR3 spans 16 residues. This CDR3 reads CASSLLGGGAYNEQFF.

This chain links TRBV21-1 with TRBJ1-5. TRBV21-1 is assigned pseudogene status. The CDR3 sequence is 13 residues long. CDR3 region: CASSIRRRQPQHF.

The chain joins TRBV3-1 to TRBJ2-3; TCRdb gives TRBD1 as the D gene, but with no DNA this cannot be confirmed. This CDR3 comprises 15 residues. CDR1 and CDR2 from the germline V gene are LGHDT and YNNKEL (reference sequence). The CDR3: CASSQGGTSTDTQYF.

The rearrangement links TRBV11-1 to TRBJ2-1; with no DNA, the TCRdb D assignment of TRBD1 cannot be verified. CDR1 and CDR2 from the germline V gene are SGHAT and FQDESV (reference sequence). This CDR3 contains 15 residues. The CDR3 reads CASSSQGALPNEQFF.

This sequence joins TRBV20-1 and TRBJ2-7; the TCRdb call, TRBD1, lacks DNA for checking. The germline V gene encodes CDR1 DFQATT and CDR2 SNEGSKA (reference sequence). This CDR3 is 14 amino acids long. The CDR3 region is CSALRPGHRYEQYF.

This chain uses TRBV10-2 with TRBJ2-7; there is no DNA to check the TCRdb D call of TRBD2. In germline, CDR1 is WSHSY, CDR2 SAAADI. The CDR3 runs to 11 residues. CDR3 amino acids: CASRAGYEQYF.

V gene TRBV12-3 or TRBV12-4 combines with J gene TRBJ2-4; as DNA is missing, the TRBD1 call by TCRdb cannot be tested. This CDR3 spans 14 amino acids. Here the CDR3 reads CASTPGTAKNIQYF.

The J gene is TRBJ2-6, the V gene TRBV29-1. CDR3 size: 13 residues. CDR1 and CDR2 from the germline V gene are SQVTM and ANQGSEA. The CDR3 loop reads CSVPASGANVLTF. Full variable domain (remainder filled in from reference TRBV29-1 and TRBJ2-6): SAVISQKPSRDICQRGTSLTIQCQVDSQVTMMFWYRQQPGQSLTLIATANQGSEATYESGFVIDKFPISRPNLTFSTLTVSNMSPEDSSIYLCSVPASGANVLTFGAGSRLTVL.

The chain recombines TRBV7-2 with TRBJ1-2. The CDR3 is made up of 14 amino acids. The germline V gene encodes CDR1 SGHTA and CDR2 FQGNSA. CDR3 sequence: CASSPVGEDYGYTF.

The rearrangement uses TRBV20-1 and TRBJ2-1; the D gene TCRdb calls, TRBD2, cannot be checked with no DNA. The CDR3 totals 16 residues. Per germline, CDR1 DFQATT and CDR2 SNEGSKA (reference sequence). This CDR3 reads CSASTIAGGPYNEQFF.

The J gene is TRBJ2-3, the V gene TRBV29-1; TCRdb selects TRBD1, and the lack of DNA leaves this call unchecked. Looked up from germline, CDR1 is SQVTM and CDR2 is ANQGSEA. The CDR3 is 14 residues long. CDR3 loop: CSFLQGYRTDTQYF.